This T cell receptor beta chain was obtained from a study of high-grade serous ovarian cancer treatment subgroups. Tumor tissue was taken before any definitive surgery or chemotherapy was given. Germline CDR1 and CDR2: SEHNR and FQNEAQ (reference sequence). Trimming left V 3 bases short and J 8 bases short, with 20 bases between. The CDR3 runs 16 residues. Clones were read by immunoSEQ multiplex PCR, and TCRdb kept only the in-frame ones, dropping some. The top ten hold roughly 2.2% of the sample, which has tens of thousands of clones, about 88% seen once. This receptor was identified in a human donor with high-grade serous ovarian cancer. Sequenced material: tumor tissue. This chain connects TRBV7-9 to TRBJ2-1; D uncertain. DNA for the CDR3: TGTGCCAGCAGCTTTACATATGAATCGGGTCGTCATGAGCAGTTCTTC. Translation: CASSFTYESGRHEQFF.